Detailed here is one T cell receptor beta chain. The sample is drawn from a study of blood T cell repertoires in COVID-19. Trimming pared 0 bases from V and 8 bases from J, leaving 13 bases between. The CDR3 is 15 residues long. As originally analysed: Estimation of nucleated cell counts relied on the amplification of reference gene primers. Assay: immunoSEQ multiplex PCR; the TCRdb copy retains only in-frame clones and omits some. The D gene and trimming were derived from the DNA, and the V and J assignments and clone size from that table. Of around 170,000 clones listed, over 65% are singletons. The chain uses TRBV23-1 and TRBJ2-2, with a weak D call TRBD1 (6 bases). TRBV23-1 is classed as an ORF, of uncertain function. Sequenced material: peripheral blood. This clonotype was obtained from a woman older than 75 with acute or convalescent COVID-19. This chain's CDR3 is CASSQSPQGSGELFF. Written as DNA, the CDR3 is TGCGCCAGCAGTCAATCGCCCCAGGGGTCGGGGGAGCTGTTTTTT.